Below, 19 T cell receptor beta chains from the same sample are listed, as sequenced in a study of molecular identifiers for immune sequencing clone quantification. TCRdb independently ran MiXCR on the PCR reads; one entry per CDR3 protein. The sample lists around 480,000 distinct CDR3 sequences, roughly 24% occurring once. The sequenced material came from naive CD8+ T cells from blood, with Jurkat cell RNA spiked in. The subset denotes: FACS-sorted CD8+CD4-CCR7+CD45RA+ naive T cells. These receptors were obtained from a human donor in good health. Some libraries in this study had Jurkat cell RNA spiked in.

Remarks on this clonotype: A much more abundant neighbour one base away suggests this may be a read error. This chain joins TRBV10-3 and TRBJ2-3; D is perhaps TRBD1 (6 bases). CDR1 ENHRY and CDR2 SYGVKD come from the germline V gene. Trimming took 11 bases from V and 8 from J, leaving 17 bases between them. The CDR3 is 12 residues long. CDR3 in amino acids: CASGSFRGTQYF. In DNA form, the CDR3 reads TGTGCCTCAGGGTCTTTCAGGGGTACGCAGTATTTT.

A remark on this clonotype: One junction end does not reproduce the germline sequence, and a read error may be involved. The chain combines TRBV6-2 or TRBV6-3 with TRBJ2-7; D is undetermined. Germline V lookup: CDR1 MNHEY, CDR2 SVGEGT. The CDR3 is made up of 11 amino acids. The CDR3 reads CASGYDYEQYF. The CDR3 nucleotides read TGTGCCAGCGGTTACGATTACGAGCAGTACTTC.

A word on this clonotype: A clone one base away is much larger, so this may be a read error. The gene calls are TRBV4-1 and TRBJ2-1; the match to TRBD1 covers 8 bases. The V gene's germline CDR1 is MGHRA and CDR2 YSYEKL. This CDR3 has 15 residues. V lost 0 bases, J lost 9 bases, and 7 bases stayed unmatched. CDR3 nucleotides: TGCGCCAGCAGCCAAGAAGGGACAGGAATTGCTGAGCAGTTCTTC. Protein sequence: CASSQEGTGIAEQFF.

This clonotype was counted at least ten times. The rearrangement links TRBV5-1 to TRBJ2-3; 7 nucleotides align to TRBD2. The CDR3 runs 17 residues. The germline gives CDR1 SGHRS, CDR2 YFSETQ. V gave up 4 bases and J gave up 0 bases; unmatched junction bases: 11. CDR3 nucleotide sequence: TGCGCCAGCAGCCTGAAAACTAGCGACGTTAGCACAGATACGCAGTATTTT. As protein: CASSLKTSDVSTDTQYF.

This clonotype was counted between two and nine times. The V call is TRBV7-9, the J call TRBJ2-2, with TRBD1 matching 9 bases. Germline V gene sequence: CDR1 SEHNR, CDR2 FQNEAQ (reference sequence). This CDR3 has 16 amino acids. J was trimmed by 5 bases and V by 5 bases; bases with no gene match: 9. The CDR3 DNA reads as TGTGCCAGCAGCCCGGCGACAGGGGGAGTAACCGGGGAGCTGTTTTTT. It encodes CASSPATGGVTGELFF.

For this clonotype: A read error may explain this, as a much larger clone is one base away. This rearrangement joins TRBV7-9 to TRBJ2-3; 8 bases are a match to TRBD2. The CDR3 runs 15 residues. CDR1 is SEHNR and CDR2 is FQNEAQ in the germline V gene (reference sequence). CDR3 loop: CASSWERGSTGTQYF. In DNA, the CDR3 is TGTGCCAGCAGCTGGGAGCGGGGGAGCACAGGTACGCAGTATTTT. The variable domain in full, with the rest retrieved from reference TRBV7-9 and TRBJ2-3, is DTGVSQNPRHKITKRGQNVTFRCDPISEHNRLYWYRQTLGQGPEFLTYFQNEAQLEKSRLLSDRFSAERPKGSFSTLEIQRTEQGDSAMYLCASSWERGSTGTQYFGPGTRLTVL.

The chain links TRBV6-2 or TRBV6-3 to TRBJ2-7; D is possibly TRBD1 (6 bases). This CDR3 comprises 15 residues. Trimming removed 4 bases at V and 0 bases at J, with 13 bases between. Germline V gives CDR1 MNHEY, CDR2 SVGEGT. The CDR3 DNA is TGTGCCAGCAGTTTAGGGGGACGGATCTCCTACGAGCAGTACTTC. Amino acids: CASSLGGRISYEQYF.

Notes on this clonotype: A much larger clone differs by one base, so this may be a read error. The rearrangement uses TRBV5-1 and TRBJ2-7; a weak D match, TRBD1 (6 bases). Per the germline V gene, CDR1 is SGHRS and CDR2 is YFSETQ. Trimming shortened V by 3 bases and J by 4 bases, and 17 bases separated the two germline ends. The CDR3 runs to 15 residues. CDR3: CASSSDAVGAYEQYF. The CDR3 nucleotides are TGCGCCAGCAGCTCGGACGCCGTGGGGGCGTACGAGCAGTACTTC.

This clonotype was observed at least ten times. The V call is TRBV6-5, the J call TRBJ2-7; a possible D gene is TRBD2 (5 bases). Trimming removed 7 bases from V and 7 bases from J, with 14 bases in between. This CDR3 spans 12 amino acids. The germline CDR1 and CDR2 sequences are MNHEY and SVGAGI. The CDR3 region has the DNA TGTGCCAGCAACGAGGGATCGGGGGAGCAGTACTTC. Translating gives CASNEGSGEQYF.

On this clonotype: One base away lies a much larger clone, so this may be a sequencing read error. The rearrangement uses TRBV19 and TRBJ1-5; tentative D call: TRBD1 (6 bases). Germline lookup yields CDR1 LNHDA and CDR2 SQIVND (reference sequence). V was cut by 5 bases and J by 8 bases, with 16 bases left in between. The CDR3 has 14 amino acids. The CDR3 sequence: CASSASTGVEPQHF. The CDR3, as DNA: TGTGCCAGTAGTGCCTCGACAGGAGTTGAGCCCCAGCATTTT.

This clonotype was picked up many times. The gene calls are TRBV5-1 and TRBJ2-7; 7 nucleotides line up with TRBD1. Trimming cost V 4 bases and J 4 bases; bases outside gene matches: 8. The germline CDR1 and CDR2 sequences are SGHRS and YFSETQ. This CDR3 has 14 residues. CDR3 region: CASSPRDSQYEQYF. CDR3 sequence (DNA): TGCGCCAGCAGCCCCCGGGACAGTCAGTACGAGCAGTACTTC.

This clonotype has ten or more counts. The CDR3 bases are TGCGCCAGCAGCTTGGAGGGGGAGACTGAAGCTTTCTTT. This codes for CASSLEGETEAFF. The chain recombines TRBV5-1 with TRBJ1-1, with a tentative D call TRBD1 (6 bases). V shed 0 bases and J shed 5 bases, with 8 bases lying between them. The CDR3 covers 13 residues. Per the germline V gene, CDR1 is SGHRS and CDR2 is YFSETQ.

This clonotype appeared a few times. The gene calls are TRBV4-3 and TRBJ2-7, with no clear D. CDR3 length: 15 residues. V lost 1 base to trimming and J lost 0 bases, with 10 bases between them. The germline V gene has CDR1 LGHNA and CDR2 YSLEER. This CDR3 reads CASSQGLGTSYEQYF. The DNA of the CDR3 is TGCGCCAGCAGCCAAGGTTTAGGAACCTCCTACGAGCAGTACTTC.

Ten or more counts support this clonotype. This chain links TRBV27 with TRBJ1-2; the match to TRBD1 covers 7 bases. Germline trimming cut 4 bases from V and 1 base from J; bases unmatched to any gene: 9. The CDR3 is 16 residues long. The germline V gene has CDR1 MNHEY and CDR2 SMNVEV (reference sequence). CDR3 nucleotides: TGTGCCAGCAGTTCAGGCAGGGACAGCTTTAACTATGGCTACACCTTC. Its protein is CASSSGRDSFNYGYTF.

Ten or more counts support this clonotype. This rearrangement joins TRBV20-1 to TRBJ2-3; D is ambiguous. Trimming took 6 bases from V and 1 from J, leaving 8 bases between them. Germline CDR1 and CDR2: DFQATT and SNEGSKA (reference sequence). This CDR3 comprises 12 residues. CDR3 sequence: CSASPGTDTQYF. In DNA form, the CDR3 reads TGCAGTGCAAGTCCGGGCACAGATACGCAGTATTTT.

This clonotype has at least ten counts. The rearrangement joins TRBV30 to TRBJ1-1, with D hard to call. The CDR3 sequence is 13 residues long. Trimming removed 1 base from V and 4 bases from J, with 10 bases in between. The germline CDR1 and CDR2 sequences are GTSNPN and SVGIG (reference sequence). CDR3 nucleotide sequence: TGTGCCTGGAGTGGAGGGTCGGGCACTGAAGCTTTCTTT. Translated, it gives CAWSGGSGTEAFF.

CDR3 bases: TGTGCCAGCAGCTCGGGACAGCTTGGGCGGTACTTC. Amino acid sequence: CASSSGQLGRYF. The gene calls are TRBV12-3 or TRBV12-4 and TRBJ2-7, with 7 bases matching TRBD1. The V gene end was trimmed by 6 bases and the J gene end by 12 bases; junction bases not matched to a gene: 11. The CDR3 totals 12 residues.

This clonotype came up a few times. The chain employs TRBV27 and TRBJ2-7; D is perhaps TRBD1 (7 bases). The CDR3 loop spans 12 amino acids. Germline V gene data show CDR1 as MNHEY and CDR2 as SMNVEV (reference sequence). Trimming left V 4 bases short and J 6 bases short, with 10 bases between. CDR3 nucleotide sequence: TGTGCCAGCAGTTGGCAGGGGGGCGAGCAGTACTTC. Protein product: CASSWQGGEQYF.

A word on this clonotype: Since a much larger clone is just one base distant, this may be a read error. The chain joins TRBV7-2 to TRBJ1-5, with TRBD1 as a possible D gene (5 bases). Per germline, CDR1 SGHTA and CDR2 FQGNSA. CDR3 length: 16 residues. The CDR3 is CASGLEWQGGNQPQHF. As DNA, the CDR3 is TGTGCCAGCGGCTTAGAGTGGCAGGGTGGTAATCAGCCCCAGCATTTT. Complete variable domain (other parts from reference TRBV7-2 and TRBJ1-5): GAGVSQSPSNKVTEKGKDVELRCDPISGHTALYWYRQSLGQGLEFLIYFQGNSAPDKSGLPSDRFSAERTGGSVSTLTIQRTQQEDSAVYLCASGLEWQGGNQPQHFGDGTRLSIL.